One sample yielded the 8 T cell receptor beta chains listed below, sequenced in a study of shared clonotypes between healthy human individuals (TCRdb year 2020). The library was made by the immunoSEQ multiplex PCR assay. TCRdb limited this immuneACCESS table to in-frame rearrangements with V and J called. A share of clones is missing; checked studies link under half to unresolved V genes, and the rest is unexplained. Within this sample are more than 400,000 clones, with approximately 95% of them counted one time only. The ten largest clonotypes hold about 0.06% of the sample. Material: naive CD4+ T cells sorted from blood. Explained via the paper, the cell subset or site label denotes: CD45RA+ positively selected. Receptors were obtained from a woman in her 30s in good health.

The chain employs TRBV6-4 and TRBJ1-2; no firm D call. Germline CDR1 is MRHNA and CDR2 is SNTAGT. The CDR3 runs 14 residues. Trimming took off 0 bases at V and 0 bases at J, with 5 bases between the two ends. The CDR3 loop is CASSDSGTNYGYTF. CDR3 sequence (DNA): TGTGCCAGCAGTGACTCTGGCACTAACTATGGCTACACCTTC.

This chain links TRBV4-1 with TRBJ2-1; TRBD1 aligns across 9 bases. The CDR3 spans 16 residues. J was trimmed by 8 bases and V by 5 bases; bases with no gene match: 13. CDR1 and CDR2 (germline): MGHRA, YSYEKL. DNA for the CDR3: TGCGCCAGCAGCATCCACAGGGGGCGCCTTGGGGATGAGCAGTTCTTC. It translates to CASSIHRGRLGDEQFF.

The chain is built from TRBV4-1 and TRBJ2-7; 14 bases line up with TRBD2. The junction had 6 bases not matched to a gene; V was cut back by 1 base and J by 7 bases. In germline, CDR1 is MGHRA, CDR2 YSYEKL. The CDR3 has 16 residues. CDR3 protein: CASSQAPGLAGEEQYF. CDR3 DNA: TGCGCCAGCAGCCAAGCACCGGGACTAGCGGGAGAGGAGCAGTACTTC.

This chain connects TRBV10-3 to TRBJ2-7; the D call may be TRBD1 or TRBD2 (5 bases each). Germline V gives CDR1 ENHRY, CDR2 SYGVKD. CDR3 length: 16 residues. V lost 3 bases to trimming and J lost 6 bases, with 21 bases between them. The CDR3 DNA reads TGTGCCATCAGTGACGGGGTGGGGACGGGCCCTGGCGAGCAGTACTTC. Its translation: CAISDGVGTGPGEQYF.

V usage is TRBV4-2 and J usage is TRBJ2-1; TRBD2 is a possible D gene (5 bases). Trimming took 0 bases from V and 8 from J, leaving 11 bases between them. CDR1 LGHNA and CDR2 YNFKEQ come from the germline V gene. This CDR3 contains 14 residues. CDR3 region: CASSQDTSIDEQFF. The CDR3 DNA sequence: TGTGCCAGCAGCCAAGATACTAGTATCGATGAGCAGTTCTTC.

Points on this clone: The same CDR3 also results from other DNA sequences found in this sample. The chain combines TRBV5-4 with TRBJ1-3; D call uncertain. The CDR3 consists of 12 residues. Trimming left V 0 bases short and J 4 bases short, with 2 bases between. CDR1 is SGHNT and CDR2 is YYREEE in the germline V gene (reference sequence). The CDR3 region is CASSLDGNTIYF. CDR3 DNA sequence: TGTGCCAGCAGCTTGGACGGAAACACCATATATTTT.

This sequence joins TRBV28 and TRBJ2-7, with 8 bases that match TRBD2. Trimming cost V 5 bases and J 4 bases; bases outside gene matches: 22. The CDR3 is 19 amino acids. Germline CDR1 MDHEN, CDR2 SYDVKM. CDR3 nucleotide sequence: TGTGCCAGCAGTGCCCCCCCTGGAGGTGAAGCGGGAGTAATGTACGAGCAGTACTTC. As protein: CASSAPPGGEAGVMYEQYF.

The chain uses TRBV19 and TRBJ2-7; weak D call: TRBD1 (7 bases). Germline V gene sequence: CDR1 LNHDA, CDR2 SQIVND (reference sequence). The CDR3 contains 19 residues. The ends were cut back, 3 bases at V and 2 bases at J, with 26 bases in the middle. CDR3 sequence reads: CASSIIGWGGTADTYEQYF. CDR3 nucleotides: TGTGCCAGTAGTATTATTGGTTGGGGCGGGACAGCCGATACCTACGAGCAGTACTTC.